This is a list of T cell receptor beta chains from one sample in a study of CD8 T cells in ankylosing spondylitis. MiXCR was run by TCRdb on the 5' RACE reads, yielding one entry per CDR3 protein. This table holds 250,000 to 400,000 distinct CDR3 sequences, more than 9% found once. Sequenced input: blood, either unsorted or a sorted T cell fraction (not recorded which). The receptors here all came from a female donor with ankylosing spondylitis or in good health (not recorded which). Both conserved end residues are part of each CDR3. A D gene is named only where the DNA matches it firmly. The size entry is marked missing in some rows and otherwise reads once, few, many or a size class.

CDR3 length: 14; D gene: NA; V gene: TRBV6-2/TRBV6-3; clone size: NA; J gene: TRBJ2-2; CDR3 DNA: TGTGCCAGCAGTTACTTCGGTACCACCGGGGAGCTGTTTTTT; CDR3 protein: CASSYFGTTGELFF
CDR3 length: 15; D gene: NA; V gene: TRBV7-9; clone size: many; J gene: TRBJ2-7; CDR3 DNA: TGTGCCAGCAGCTTAAAGCAGGGTTCGGTCAACGAGCAGTACTTC; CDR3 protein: CASSLKQGSVNEQYF
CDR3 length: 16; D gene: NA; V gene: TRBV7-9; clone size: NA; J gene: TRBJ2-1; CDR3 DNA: TGTGCCAGCAGCGAGCCCGAGGCGGGGCAAGTTAACGAGCAGTTCTTC; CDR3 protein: CASSEPEAGQVNEQFF
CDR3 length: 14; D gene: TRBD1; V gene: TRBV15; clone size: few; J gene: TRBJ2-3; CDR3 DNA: TGTGCCACCAGCCTTGGACAGGGGGATGATACGCAGTATTTT; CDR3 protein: CATSLGQGDDTQYF
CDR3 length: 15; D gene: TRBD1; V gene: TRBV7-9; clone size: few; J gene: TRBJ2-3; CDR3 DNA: TGTGCCAGCAGCCCAGGGGGACCCGTTTCAGATACGCAGTATTTT; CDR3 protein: CASSPGGPVSDTQYF
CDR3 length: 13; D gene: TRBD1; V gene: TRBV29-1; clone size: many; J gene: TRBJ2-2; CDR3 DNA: TGCAGCGTTGGGACAGGGGGCACCGGGGAGCTGTTTTTT; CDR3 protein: CSVGTGGTGELFF
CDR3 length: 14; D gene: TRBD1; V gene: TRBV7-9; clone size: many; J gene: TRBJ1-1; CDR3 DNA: TGTGCCAGCAGCTTGACAGGGGAAAACACTGAAGCTTTCTTT; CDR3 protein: CASSLTGENTEAFF
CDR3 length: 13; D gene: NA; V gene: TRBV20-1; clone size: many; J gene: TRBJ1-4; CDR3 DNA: TGCAGCACCTTCAGGGCGAATAATGAAAAACTGTTTTTT; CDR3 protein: CSTFRANNEKLFF
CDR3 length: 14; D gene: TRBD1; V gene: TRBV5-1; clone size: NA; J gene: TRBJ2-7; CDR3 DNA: TGCGCCAGCGAGTCCGGGACAGGGTCCTACGAGCAGTACTTC; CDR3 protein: CASESGTGSYEQYF
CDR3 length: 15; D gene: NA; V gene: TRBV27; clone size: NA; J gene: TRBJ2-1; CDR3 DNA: TGTGCCAGCAGTTTTTGGAAACTGAGCAGCTCAGTGCAGTTCTTC; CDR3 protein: CASSFWKLSSSVQFF
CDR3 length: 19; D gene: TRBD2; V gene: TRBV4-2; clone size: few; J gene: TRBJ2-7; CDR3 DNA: TGTGCCAGCAGCCAAGATATTGGTCTAGCGGGCTTTGGGGCCTACGAGCAGTACTTC; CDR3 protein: CASSQDIGLAGFGAYEQYF
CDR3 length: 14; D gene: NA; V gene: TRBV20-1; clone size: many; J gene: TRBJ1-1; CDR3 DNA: TGCAGTGCTAGATTGGTCGGGAGGATCACTGAAGCTTTCTTT; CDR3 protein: CSARLVGRITEAFF
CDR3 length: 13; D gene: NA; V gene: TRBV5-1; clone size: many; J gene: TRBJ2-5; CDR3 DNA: TGCGCCAGCAAGTTACTTCCACAAGAGACCCAGTACTTC; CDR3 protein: CASKLLPQETQYF
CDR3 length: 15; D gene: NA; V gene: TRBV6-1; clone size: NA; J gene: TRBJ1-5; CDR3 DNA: TGTGCCAGCAGGGAGGGGGGGAAAGGCAATCAGCCCCAGCATTTT; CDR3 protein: CASREGGKGNQPQHF
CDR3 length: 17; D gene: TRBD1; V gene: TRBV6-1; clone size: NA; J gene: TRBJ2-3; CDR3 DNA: TGTGCCAGCAGAGCGCGAAGAACAGGGGGAGTGACAGATACGCAGTATTTT; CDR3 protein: CASRARRTGGVTDTQYF
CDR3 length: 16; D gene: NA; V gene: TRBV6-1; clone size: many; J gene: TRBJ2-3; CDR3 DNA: TGTGCCAGCAGCGAAACAGGGTCCGAACGAACGGATACGCAGTATTTT; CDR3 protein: CASSETGSERTDTQYF
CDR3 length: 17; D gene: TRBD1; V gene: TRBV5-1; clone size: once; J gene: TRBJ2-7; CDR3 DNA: TGCGCCAGCAGCCCGGACGGACAGGGGGTGAGCTCCTACGAGCAGTACTTC; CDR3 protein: CASSPDGQGVSSYEQYF
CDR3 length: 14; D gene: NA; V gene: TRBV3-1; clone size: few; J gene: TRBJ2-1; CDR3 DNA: TGTGCCAGCAGCCAAATGAATGTTATCAATGAGCAGTTCTTC; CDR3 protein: CASSQMNVINEQFF